The 9 T cell receptor beta chains below all came from one sample that was sequenced in a study of T cells after somatic rescue of genetic block (dated by TCRdb to 2020 to 2022). Libraries were constructed by the immunoSEQ multiplex PCR assay. As stored in TCRdb, this immuneACCESS dataset retains in-frame rearrangements with V and J assigned. A fraction of the clones does not appear; measured against another copy, unresolved V genes explain less than half of the discrepancy, and the remainder lacks a known reason. For this sample there are roughly 67,000 clones; less than 95% appear just once. The ten largest clones add up to 2.9% of the sample. Material for sequencing was peripheral blood mononuclear cells (PBMCs). The receptors come from a man in his forties.

V and J are TRBV14 and TRBJ2-3; tentative D call: TRBD2 (5 bases). V lost 5 bases and J 9 bases, leaving 15 bases between the germline ends. The CDR3 is 13 amino acids. Germline lookup yields CDR1 SGHDN and CDR2 FVKESK. The DNA for the CDR3 is TGTGCCAGCAGCGGGTATAAACTAGTCACGCAGTATTTT. It is translated as CASSGYKLVTQYF. The whole variable domain, filled in from reference TRBV14 and TRBJ2-3, reads EAGVTQFPSHSVIEKGQTVTLRCDPISGHDNLYWYRRVMGKEIKFLLHFVKESKQDESGMPNNRFLAERTGGTYSTLKVQPAELEDSGVYFCASSGYKLVTQYFGPGTRLTVL.

The J gene is TRBJ2-3, the V gene TRBV28; D is ambiguous. This CDR3 comprises 16 residues. Germline V CDR1 and CDR2: MDHEN, SYDVKM. V was clipped by 0 bases and J by 1 base, with 11 bases between them. The CDR3 DNA reads TGTGCCAGCAGTTTATGGGCGTTTAGGGGCACAGATACGCAGTATTTT. Translation: CASSLWAFRGTDTQYF.

This chain connects TRBV4-1 to TRBJ2-7; no clear D. CDR3 length equals 13 residues. Germline-derived CDR1 and CDR2 are MGHRA and YSYEKL. Trimming cost V 1 base and J 4 bases, with 8 bases left between them. CDR3 sequence: CASSQVLAYEQYF. CDR3 nucleotide sequence: TGCGCCAGCAGCCAAGTTTTGGCTTACGAGCAGTACTTC.

The CDR3 is CASSLWRGGLEQFF. The DNA of the CDR3 is TGTGCCAGCAGCTTGTGGCGGGGGGGCCTTGAGCAGTTCTTC. The V call is TRBV5-4, the J call TRBJ2-1, with 9 bases lining up with TRBD2. There are 14 residues in the CDR3. V shed 1 base and J 9 bases; nucleotides not matched to a gene: 5. Germline values: CDR1 SGHNT, CDR2 YYREEE (reference sequence).

This clone was counted between two and nine times. The rearrangement joins TRBV27 to TRBJ2-5; D uncertain. V was shortened by 4 bases and J by 1 base, with 7 bases between the two germline ends. Germline assignment: CDR1 MNHEY and CDR2 SMNVEV (reference sequence). This CDR3 comprises 13 residues. CDR3 in amino acids: CASSSATQETQYF. CDR3 DNA sequence: TGTGCCAGCAGTTCTGCGACCCAAGAGACCCAGTACTTC.

The V gene is TRBV11-2, the J gene TRBJ2-7, with no clear D. Looked up from germline, CDR1 is SGHAT and CDR2 is FQNNGV. CDR3 length equals 14 residues. V lost 1 base, J lost 5 bases, and 12 bases lay in between. For the CDR3, the DNA is TGTGCCAGCAGCTTAGCTCCCGGGTGGGACGAGCAGTACTTC. This translates into CASSLAPGWDEQYF.

This chain links TRBV11-2 with TRBJ2-7; 7 nucleotides line up with TRBD1. Germline V gene sequence: CDR1 SGHAT, CDR2 FQNNGV. V lost 0 bases and J lost 2; bases outside the gene matches: 4. This CDR3 comprises 15 residues. CDR3 sequence: CASSLEAGGTYEQYF. The CDR3 DNA follows: TGTGCCAGCAGCTTAGAGGCAGGGGGAACCTACGAGCAGTACTTC.

The rearrangement uses TRBV29-1 and TRBJ1-1; 8 positions match TRBD1. The CDR3 has 13 residues. V lost 4 bases and J lost 4; bases outside the gene matches: 5. CDR1 is SQVTM, CDR2 ANQGSEA, per germline. The CDR3, as DNA: TGCAGCGTTGCGGGTACAGGGGGCACTGAAGCTTTCTTT. Amino acid sequence: CSVAGTGGTEAFF. The variable domain in full, completed from reference TRBV29-1 and TRBJ1-1, reads SAVISQKPSRDICQRGTSLTIQCQVDSQVTMMFWYRQQPGQSLTLIATANQGSEATYESGFVIDKFPISRPNLTFSTLTVSNMSPEDSSIYLCSVAGTGGTEAFFGQGTRLTVV.

The chain has TRBV11-2 and TRBJ2-4, with 8 bases lining up with TRBD2. Germline loops: CDR1 SGHAT, CDR2 FQNNGV. Trimming took 6 bases from V and 6 from J; bases not matched to a gene: 7. The CDR3 loop spans 14 amino acids. CDR3 coding DNA: TGTGCCAGCAGGCTTCCGGGGGGGTCAAACATTCAGTACTTC. It codes for CASRLPGGSNIQYF. The whole variable domain, remainder taken from reference TRBV11-2 and TRBJ2-4, is EAGVAQSPRYKIIEKRQSVAFWCNPISGHATLYWYQQILGQGPKLLIQFQNNGVVDDSQLPKDRFSAERLKGVDSTLKIQPAKLEDSAVYLCASRLPGGSNIQYFGAGTRLSVL.